This TCR beta chain was identified in a study of T cell responses to AZD1222 COVID-19 vaccine. Study-wide results and caveats: Spike regions recognized by vaccine-associated CD4 TCRs spanned the protein, led by 160-218 and 743-854. There were mostly white British donors and more females than males, and clonal diversity was possibly underestimated.

The length of the CDR3 is 14 residues. V gave up 4 bases and J gave up 0 bases, with 6 bases separating them. Germline CDR1 and CDR2: LGHDT and YNNKEL (reference sequence). In regard to this clone: Its antigen is as yet unknown.

The repertoire was sequenced with immunoSEQ multiplex PCR; TCRdb's copy has only in-frame clones and lacks some. The sample shows around 140,000 clones, roughly 85% of them seen only once. This sample comprised peripheral blood, obtained 28 days after the second dose of the MenACWY control vaccine. V usage is TRBV3-1 (or the pseudogene TRBV3-2) and J usage is TRBJ1-4, with D hard to call. This TCR came from an adult who received the MenACWY meningococcal vaccine as a control. The CDR3, as DNA: TGTGCCAGCAGCCCGAGAACAACTAATGAAAAACTGTTTTTT. Protein: CASSPRTTNEKLFF.